A selection of T cell receptor beta chains follows, all from one sample in a study of CD8+ T cells in alopecia areata. Profiled with immunoSEQ multiplex PCR; TCRdb holds only in-frame clones, not every one. The table has around 250,000 clones, 67% seen once. Sample: CD4+ T cells sorted from blood, taken at week 0. The source of these receptors is a human donor with alopecia areata. Each CDR3 is given with its conserved first and last residue. A D gene is named only where the DNA matches it firmly. Size is omitted from some rows. Given values are once, few, many or a class for expanded clones.

clone_size | d_call | j_call | v_call | cdr3_aa | cdr3_nt
. | . | TRBJ1-5 | TRBV2 | CASKGQLNQPQHF | TGTGCCAGCAAGGGGCAGCTCAATCAGCCCCAGCATTTT
few | TRBD1 | TRBJ1-1 | TRBV15 | CATSRAGTGVTEAFF | TGTGCCACCAGCAGAGCCGGGACAGGGGTCACTGAAGCTTTCTTT
. | TRBD1 | TRBJ1-3 | TRBV30 | CAWLQGIAGNTIYF | TGTGCCTGGCTACAGGGGATCGCTGGAAACACCATATATTTT
. | TRBD1 | TRBJ1-6 | TRBV29-1 | CSAWTGGNSPLHF | TGCAGCGCTTGGACAGGGGGTAATTCACCCCTCCACTTT
few | . | TRBJ1-5 | TRBV29-1 | CSVGGLEGQPQHF | TGCAGCGTTGGGGGCTTGGAAGGTCAGCCCCAGCATTTT
. | . | TRBJ1-2 | TRBV29-1 | CSVEQIYGYTF | TGCAGCGTTGAACAGATCTATGGCTACACCTTC
few | . | TRBJ2-3 | TRBV29-1 | CSVGGIYTDTQYF | TGCAGCGTTGGGGGGATTTACACAGATACGCAGTATTTT
many | . | TRBJ2-4 | TRBV10-3 | CAISERGSQGKNIQYF | TGTGCCATCAGCGAGAGGGGGTCCCAGGGCAAAAACATTCAGTACTTC
. | . | TRBJ1-2 | TRBV29-1 | CSVNSNYGYTF | TGCAGCGTCAACAGTAACTATGGCTACACCTTC
once | . | TRBJ1-1 | TRBV30 | CAWSLGLNTEAFF | TGTGCCTGGAGTTTGGGGCTGAACACTGAAGCTTTCTTT
. | . | TRBJ1-2 | TRBV7-9 | CASSPSGPWTF | TGTGCCAGCAGCCCCAGCGGGCCATGGACCTTC
. | TRBD2 | TRBJ2-3 | TRBV30 | CAWSVVSGGADTQYF | TGTGCCTGGAGTGTCGTAAGCGGGGGGGCCGATACGCAGTATTTT
. | TRBD1 | TRBJ2-7 | TRBV9 | CASSETGAEYEQYF | TGTGCCAGCAGCGAGACAGGGGCTGAATACGAGCAGTACTTC
. | . | TRBJ2-7 | TRBV27 | CASSWGDRLGSEQYF | TGTGCCAGCAGTTGGGGTGACAGGTTGGGCAGCGAGCAGTACTTC
. | . | TRBJ1-1 | TRBV6-1 | CASTGSMNLNTEAFF | TGTGCCAGCACCGGGTCCATGAATTTGAACACTGAAGCTTTCTTT
. | TRBD2 | TRBJ2-3 | TRBV25-1 | CASSLAGSTDTQYF | TGTGCCAGCAGTCTAGCGGGGTCGACAGATACGCAGTATTTT
. | . | TRBJ2-5 | TRBV7-9 | CASSLRQQETQYF | TGTGCCAGCAGCCTACGGCAGCAAGAGACCCAGTACTTC
. | TRBD1 | TRBJ1-2 | TRBV7-6 | CASSPGTGYNYGYTF | TGTGCCAGCAGCCCCGGGACAGGGTATAACTATGGCTACACCTTC
. | . | TRBJ1-6 | TRBV5-1 | CASSYLQGRNSPLHF | TGCGCCAGCAGCTACCTTCAGGGACGTAATTCACCCCTCCACTTT
. | TRBD1 | TRBJ1-6 | TRBV11-2 | CASSSMTGTDSPLHF | TGTGCCAGCAGCAGTATGACAGGGACAGATTCACCCCTCCACTTT
. | TRBD1 | TRBJ1-3 | TRBV5-1 | CASTQGGIFGNTIYF | TGCGCCAGCACCCAGGGGGGAATCTTTGGAAACACCATATATTTT
. | TRBD2 | TRBJ2-3 | TRBV27 | CASSPTSGETQYF | TGTGCCAGCAGTCCAACTAGCGGGGAGACGCAGTATTTT
. | . | TRBJ1-5 | TRBV30 | CAWSVLGNQPQHF | TGTGCCTGGAGTGTATTGGGCAATCAGCCCCAGCATTTT
. | . | TRBJ2-1 | TRBV2 | CASSDLSYNEQFF | TGTGCCAGCAGTGATTTGTCCTACAATGAGCAGTTCTTC
. | TRBD1 | TRBJ2-7 | TRBV7-9 | CASSLIDRAYEQYF | TGTGCCAGCAGCTTGATAGACAGGGCCTACGAGCAGTACTTC
. | TRBD1 | TRBJ2-5 | TRBV30 | CAWSRDRARETQYF | TGTGCCTGGAGCCGGGACAGGGCCCGGGAGACCCAGTACTTC
. | . | TRBJ1-6 | TRBV6-5 | CASTQGRSSPLHF | TGTGCCAGTACGCAGGGAAGATCTTCACCCCTCCACTTT
. | . | TRBJ2-3 | TRBV7-3 | CASSLGAGHTDTQYF | TGTGCCAGCAGCTTAGGGGCAGGACACACAGATACGCAGTATTTT
. | TRBD2 | TRBJ2-1 | TRBV4-2 | CASSPSGGSYNEQFF | TGTGCCAGCAGCCCAAGCGGGGGGTCCTACAATGAGCAGTTCTTC
. | TRBD1 | TRBJ1-4 | TRBV4-3 | CASSQDRAGGEKLFF | TGCGCCAGCAGCCAAGATAGGGCAGGGGGTGAAAAACTGTTTTTT
. | . | TRBJ2-1 | TRBV29-1 | CSVGGSRQFF | TGCAGCGTCGGGGGTAGCAGGCAGTTCTTC
few | . | TRBJ2-1 | TRBV10-3 | CAIRDRYNEQFF | TGTGCCATCAGGGACCGCTACAATGAGCAGTTCTTC
few | TRBD1 | TRBJ1-6 | TRBV29-1 | CSVSPGQGFPLHF | TGCAGCGTAAGCCCGGGACAGGGGTTTCCCCTCCACTTT
. | . | TRBJ1-5 | TRBV29-1 | CSVATGGGQPQHF | TGCAGCGTCGCGACAGGTGGGGGGCAGCCCCAGCATTTT
. | TRBD2 | TRBJ2-3 | TRBV29-1 | CSVRRLADYTDTQYF | TGCAGCGTGCGGCGGCTAGCGGACTACACAGATACGCAGTATTTT
. | . | TRBJ2-4 | TRBV5-4 | CASSLDTSSGLNIQYF | TGTGCCAGCAGCTTGGATACATCGAGCGGGTTAAACATTCAGTACTTC
. | TRBD1 | TRBJ2-5 | TRBV5-1 | CASSQIRDRPQETQYF | TGCGCCAGCAGCCAGATCAGGGACAGGCCCCAAGAGACCCAGTACTTC